This entry features one TCR beta chain sequence. The antigen is not known. Via MiXCR, TCRdb re-called the 5' RACE reads, giving one row per CDR3 protein. The sample has around 480,000 distinct CDR3 sequences, approximately 15% seen once; the top ten hold over 0.5%. These data are taken from a study of identical twins. Among all donors, each was a healthy Caucasian. Whole-study results and caveats: Reduced insertions were recorded for abundant cord blood beta clonotypes, with no such pattern in memory repertoires.

These data were also reused for a study on yellow fever vaccine responses in identical twins.

Sequenced sample: CD4+ T cells sorted from blood. This sequence originates from a woman younger than 35 in good health.

CDR3 residues: CASGMTGVEEKLFF. As DNA, the CDR3 is TGTGCCAGCGGAATGACAGGGGTGGAAGAAAAACTGTTTTTT. V is TRBV12-3 or TRBV12-4 and J is TRBJ1-4, with TRBD1 identical over 8 bases. J gave up 8 bases and V 8 bases, and 10 bases lay outside the gene matches. The CDR3 consists of 14 residues.